This T cell receptor beta chain was identified during a study of beta chain features in type 1 diabetes (dated by TCRdb to the late 2010s). In terms of the full investigation: Mean age, gender distribution, total cell number and subset yield were not different between patients and healthy donors. A total of approximately 110,000,000 sorted cells were examined across all samples, and a strong correlation was observed between cell number per subset and RNA yield. The study compared TCRB repertoires of sorted circulating CD4+ T cell subsets between recently diagnosed type 1 diabetes patients and matched healthy donors. Naive and central memory subsets were obtained from all 30 or so donors, but regulatory and stem cell-like memory subsets were isolated from only 8 patients and roughly eight healthy donors.

What the work shows at the level of the full study, not this receptor alone: Naive, central memory and regulatory TCRB repertoires appeared more similar among patients than among healthy donors. At VDJ recombination sites, patients with type 1 diabetes made fewer insertions and deleted more nucleotides, a pattern implying thymic rearrangement abnormalities. Shorter templates might be favored by PCR, yet because patient and control samples were amplified and corrected together, any such skew would affect both groups equally. Because cDNA was sequenced instead of genomic DNA, highly expressing activated cells could be over-represented, though the groups showed no difference in activation or CD3 levels. Because small numbers of individuals were included in the HLA sub-analyses, any influence of HLA type on TCRB rearrangement was left unresolved. Type 1 diabetes patients showed a moderate but significant shortening of TCRB CDR3 length in all four CD4+ subsets.

The entire isolated RNA was reverse transcribed using the High Capacity cDNA Reverse Transcription Kit, and thus expressed TCRB transcripts were sequenced. Deep immunoSEQ sequencing was performed on naive, central memory and regulatory T cell samples, with an average of around 3.4 million total reads per sample. Sorted cells were lysed in RLT buffer and RNA was extracted with DNase-treated RNeasy Micro or Mini kits, depending on cell number. Each cell subset was processed separately to prevent cross-contamination, with patient and healthy donor samples processed together. Using the immunoSEQ multiplex PCR, TCRB sequences were amplified from cDNA into 87-bp fragments spanning the CDR3 region. Amplicons were sequenced on the Illumina HiSeq platform. As for how the authors treated the data: Synthetic template baselines were used to correct PCR bias computationally, reads within Hamming distance 2 were collapsed together, and singletons that could not be merged were discarded. Reads were aligned against IMGT to assign V, D and J genes, CDR3 length and insertions or deletions at six rearrangement sites. Within each subset, clonotype counts were normalized to the number of sorted cells before true diversity and Gini coefficients were calculated with the tcR R package. Repertoire sharing was quantified using the overlap coefficient calculated on TCRB nucleotide sequences. Out-of-frame TCRB sequences from naive cells were analyzed to stand in for the pre-selection repertoire. TCRdb obtained this table from immuneACCESS and retained in-frame rearrangements with V and J assigned. These tables miss some clones; where compared with another copy, unresolved V genes account for less than half of the shortfall, and the remainder is unexplained. Clone size and V and J calls were adopted from that table, with D and trimming inferred from the DNA. This sample comprises 860,000 or so clones, under 20% of them detected only once. Of the sample, 0.023% falls within the top ten clones.

In regard to this clone: No antigen is known for it. No base qualities exist here, and no much larger clone lies one base off it.

The germline V end is reduced by 6 bases and the J end by 5 bases; junction bases left unmatched: 9. The CDR3 spans 15 residues, from the cysteine through the phenylalanine. The retained sequence is limited to the CDR3, 45 bases, with the frame set at the first base. Per the germline V gene, SGHTA is the CDR1 and FQGNSA is the CDR2. From each donor, a single peripheral blood sample of approximately 110 mL on average was drawn into heparinised tubes. Naive, central memory, regulatory and stem cell-like memory CD4+ T cells were sorted on a BD FACSAria II using a panel including CD45RO, CCR7, CD25, CD127, CD95 and CD27. A purity above 95% was achieved for all sorted populations. PBMCs were isolated immediately by Lymphoprep density gradient centrifugation and stained directly without culture. So that batch effects would be minimized, each experiment stained and sorted samples in pairs, pairing one healthy donor with one patient.

The sequenced material came from naive CD4+ T cells from blood. The sample's cell subset or site label, in plain terms: true naive CD4+ T cells. The sequence was obtained from a woman between 18 and 29 years old in good health. In this chain, TRBV7-2 is recombined with TRBJ2-1, and 8 bases in between align with TRBD2. The DNA sequence is as follows: TGTGCCAGCAGTCTCCAGCGGGAGACAAACAATGAGCAGTTCTTC. This yields the protein CASSLQRETNNEQFF.